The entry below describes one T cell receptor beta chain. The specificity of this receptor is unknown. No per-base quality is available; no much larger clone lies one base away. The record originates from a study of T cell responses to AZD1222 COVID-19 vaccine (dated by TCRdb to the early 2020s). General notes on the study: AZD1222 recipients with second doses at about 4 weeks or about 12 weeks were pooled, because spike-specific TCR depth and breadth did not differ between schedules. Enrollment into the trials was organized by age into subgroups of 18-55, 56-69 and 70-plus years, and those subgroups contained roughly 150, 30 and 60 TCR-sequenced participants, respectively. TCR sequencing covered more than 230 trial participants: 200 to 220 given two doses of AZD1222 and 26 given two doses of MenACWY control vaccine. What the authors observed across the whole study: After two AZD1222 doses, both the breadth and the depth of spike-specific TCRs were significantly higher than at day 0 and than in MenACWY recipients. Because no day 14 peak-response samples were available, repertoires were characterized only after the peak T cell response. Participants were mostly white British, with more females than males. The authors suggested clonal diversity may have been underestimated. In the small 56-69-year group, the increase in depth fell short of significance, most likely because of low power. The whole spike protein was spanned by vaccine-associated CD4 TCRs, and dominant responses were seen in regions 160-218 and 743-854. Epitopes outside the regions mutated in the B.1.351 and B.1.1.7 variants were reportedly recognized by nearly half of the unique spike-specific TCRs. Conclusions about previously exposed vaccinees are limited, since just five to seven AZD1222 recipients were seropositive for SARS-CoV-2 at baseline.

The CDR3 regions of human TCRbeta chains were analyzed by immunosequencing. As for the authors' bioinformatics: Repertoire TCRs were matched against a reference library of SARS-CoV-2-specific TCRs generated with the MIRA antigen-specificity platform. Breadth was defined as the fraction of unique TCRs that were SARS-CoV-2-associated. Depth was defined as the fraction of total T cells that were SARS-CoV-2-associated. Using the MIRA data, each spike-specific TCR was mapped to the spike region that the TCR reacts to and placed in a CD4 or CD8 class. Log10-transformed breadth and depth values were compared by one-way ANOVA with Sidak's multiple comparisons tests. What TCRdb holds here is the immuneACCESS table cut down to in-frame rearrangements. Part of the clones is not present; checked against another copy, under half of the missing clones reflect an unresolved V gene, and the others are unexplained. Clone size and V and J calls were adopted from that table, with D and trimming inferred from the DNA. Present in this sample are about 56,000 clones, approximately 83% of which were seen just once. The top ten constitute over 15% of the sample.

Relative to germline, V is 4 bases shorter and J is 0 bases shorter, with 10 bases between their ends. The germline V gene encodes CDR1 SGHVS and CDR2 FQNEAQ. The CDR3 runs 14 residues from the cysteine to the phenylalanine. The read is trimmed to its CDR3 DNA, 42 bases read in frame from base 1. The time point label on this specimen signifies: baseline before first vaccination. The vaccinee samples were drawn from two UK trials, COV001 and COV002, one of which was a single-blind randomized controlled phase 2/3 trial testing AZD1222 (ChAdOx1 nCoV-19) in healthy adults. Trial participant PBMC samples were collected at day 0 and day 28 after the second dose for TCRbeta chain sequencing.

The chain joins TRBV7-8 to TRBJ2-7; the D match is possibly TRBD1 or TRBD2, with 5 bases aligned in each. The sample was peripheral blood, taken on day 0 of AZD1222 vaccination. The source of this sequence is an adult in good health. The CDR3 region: CASSSRDVSYEQYF. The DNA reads TGTGCCAGCAGCTCCCGGGACGTCTCCTACGAGCAGTACTTC.